The next 23 T cell receptor beta chains were all read from a single sample in a study of regulatory and conventional T cells in RAG deficiency. Sequenced by immunoSEQ multiplex PCR; TCRdb stores in-frame clones only, minus some. Counted here are approximately 30,000 clones, approximately 96% occurring once; the ten biggest clones make up roughly 0.35%. Conventional CD4+ T cells were sorted from blood as CD25-low CD127-high cells. A further study also used this sample, focusing on regulatory T cells. From that study: The primer mix had 52 TRBV and 13 TRBJ primers.

Specimen: CD25- CD4+ T cells sorted from blood. These receptors originate from a human donor in good health.

The chain links TRBV9 to TRBJ1-3; a possible D gene is TRBD1 (5 bases). The CDR3 sequence is 14 residues long. V lost 0 bases to trimming and J lost 2 bases, with 6 bases between them. Germline V gives CDR1 SGDLS, CDR2 YYNGEE. The CDR3, as DNA: TGTGCCAGCAGCGTAGGACAGACTGGAAACACCATATATTTT. It specifies CASSVGQTGNTIYF.

The V gene is TRBV5-6, the J gene TRBJ2-3; weak D call: TRBD2 (6 bases). Deletions cut 1 base from V and 1 base from J, with 10 bases between. The germline V gene has CDR1 SGHDT and CDR2 YYEEEE. CDR3 length: 15 residues. Here the CDR3 reads CASSLNGGRTDTQYF. CDR3 nucleotide sequence: TGTGCCAGCAGCTTGAACGGGGGTCGCACAGATACGCAGTATTTT.

The V call is TRBV28, the J call TRBJ2-7, with 8 bases matching TRBD1. V dropped 9 bases and J dropped 0; count of bases not matched to a gene: 10. The CDR3 is made up of 15 amino acids. CDR1 is MDHEN, CDR2 SYDVKM, per germline. The CDR3 sequence: CASTNRDRHSYEQYF. In DNA form, the CDR3 reads TGTGCCAGTACGAACCGGGACAGGCACTCCTACGAGCAGTACTTC. The full variable domain, rest sourced from reference TRBV28 and TRBJ2-7, is DVKVTQSSRYLVKRTGEKVFLECVQDMDHENMFWYRQDPGLGLRLIYFSYDVKMKEKGDIPEGYSVSREKKERFSLILESASTNQTSMYLCASTNRDRHSYEQYFGPGTRLTVT.

The V and J genes are TRBV5-8 and TRBJ2-4, with D perhaps matching TRBD1 (6 bases). Germline V CDR1 and CDR2: SGHTS, YDEGEE. Between the trimmed V and J ends, which lost 4 bases and 2 bases, there was a span of 13 bases. The CDR3 totals 15 residues. For the CDR3, the DNA is TGTGCCAGCAGCGAGTCGTGGGGGCCCAAAAACATTCAGTACTTC. Amino acids: CASSESWGPKNIQYF.

The chain carries TRBV30 and TRBJ1-4; D may be TRBD1 (6 bases). Trimming took off 2 bases at V and 4 bases at J, with 14 bases between the two ends. Germline-derived CDR1 and CDR2 are GTSNPN and SVGIG (reference sequence). The CDR3 is 15 residues long. CDR3 sequence: CAWSRGRGGNEKLFF. The DNA for the CDR3 is TGTGCCTGGAGTCGGGGGCGCGGGGGTAATGAAAAACTGTTTTTT.

The rearrangement links TRBV13 to TRBJ2-7; D might be TRBD2 (6 bases). V gave up 6 bases and J gave up 1 base, with 22 bases separating them. The CDR3 runs 17 residues. Germline-derived CDR1 and CDR2 are PRHDT and FYEKMQ (reference sequence). The CDR3 here is CASRSEATRGTSYEQYF. The CDR3 nucleotides are TGTGCCAGCAGATCTGAGGCGACCCGGGGGACGTCCTACGAGCAGTACTTC.

This clone occurred once. The chain has TRBV5-4 and TRBJ2-1; D gene unclear. Trimming removed 0 bases at V and 1 base at J, with 17 bases between. The germline V gene has CDR1 SGHNT and CDR2 YYREEE (reference sequence). The CDR3 extends over 18 amino acids. The CDR3 nucleotides read TGTGCCAGCAGCTTGGGGGCCGGCAGAACCTCATCCTACAATGAGCAGTTCTTC. This gives the protein CASSLGAGRTSSYNEQFF.

This clone has a single count. The chain recombines TRBV28 with TRBJ1-3, with 12 bases fitting TRBD1. Germline V gene data show CDR1 as MDHEN and CDR2 as SYDVKM. J gave up 7 bases and V 3 bases, and 4 bases lay outside the gene matches. This CDR3 comprises 15 residues. The CDR3 loop is CASSFAGTGGNTIYF. CDR3 nucleotides: TGTGCCAGCAGTTTTGCGGGGACAGGGGGCAACACCATATATTTT.

This sequence joins TRBV7-8 and TRBJ2-1; maybe TRBD1 (6 bases). V shed 4 bases and J shed 8 bases, with 18 bases lying between them. This CDR3 has 15 residues. Germline assignment: CDR1 SGHVS and CDR2 FQNEAQ. The CDR3 nucleotides read TGTGCCAGCAGCTCCATGGGTCAGGGGTGGGATGAGCAGTTCTTC. Translation: CASSSMGQGWDEQFF.

This chain joins TRBV6-1 and TRBJ2-5, with 7 bases aligning to TRBD2. Germline V gene lookup returns CDR1 MNHNS and CDR2 SASEGT. Germline trimming cut 2 bases from V and 2 bases from J; bases unmatched to any gene: 5. The CDR3 runs to 15 residues. CDR3 in amino acids: CASSELRDYQETQYF. CDR3 sequence (DNA): TGTGCCAGCAGTGAATTAAGGGACTATCAAGAGACCCAGTACTTC.

The chain employs TRBV30 and TRBJ2-4; TRBD1 aligns across 8 bases. V lost 3 bases and J lost 2; bases outside the gene matches: 9. This CDR3 is 16 amino acids long. Germline CDR1 GTSNPN, CDR2 SVGIG (reference sequence). The CDR3 reads CAWRRPGGMSKNIQYF. The CDR3 bases are TGTGCCTGGAGACGGCCAGGGGGCATGTCCAAAAACATTCAGTACTTC.

The J gene is TRBJ2-1, the V gene TRBV7-8; D is possibly TRBD2 (5 bases). Germline V gene sequence: CDR1 SGHVS, CDR2 FQNEAQ. Trimming stripped 5 bases from V and 4 bases from J, with 18 bases between. The CDR3 covers 16 residues. CDR3 in amino acids: CASSRPVASPYNEQFF. CDR3 in DNA: TGTGCCAGCAGCCGACCAGTAGCGAGCCCATACAATGAGCAGTTCTTC.

The V gene is TRBV5-1, the J gene TRBJ2-5; perhaps TRBD1 as D (6 bases). Trimming stripped 1 base from V and 4 bases from J, with 11 bases between. CDR3 size: 14 residues. The germline V gene has CDR1 SGHRS and CDR2 YFSETQ. The CDR3 DNA sequence: TGCGCCAGCAGCTTGCCCTCGACAGGAGAGACCCAGTACTTC. Its translation: CASSLPSTGETQYF.

A note on this clone: Other nucleotide sequences from this sample produce the same CDR3. The chain has TRBV6-6 and TRBJ1-6, with a possible D match to TRBD1 (6 bases). V was pared by 6 bases and J by 0 bases, with 9 bases between. The CDR3 length is 15 residues. The V gene's germline CDR1 is MNHNY and CDR2 SVGAGI (reference sequence). Here the CDR3 reads CASRVDSSYNSPLHF. The CDR3 nucleotides are TGTGCCAGCAGGGTGGACAGCTCCTATAATTCACCCCTCCACTTT.

The chain links TRBV9 to TRBJ2-6; possibly TRBD1 for D (6 bases). The V end was cut by 4 bases, the J end by 0 bases, with 11 bases between. Germline CDR1 is SGDLS and CDR2 is YYNGEE. This CDR3 spans 16 amino acids. The DNA for the CDR3 is TGTGCCAGCAGCAGACAGGCCGACTCTGGGGCCAACGTCCTGACTTTC. Encoded protein: CASSRQADSGANVLTF.

In this sample, this clone turned up once. V usage is TRBV6-6 and J usage is TRBJ1-6, with TRBD1 as a possible D gene (5 bases). V dropped 2 bases and J dropped 7 bases, with 9 bases sitting between them. This CDR3 contains 14 residues. CDR1 is MNHNY and CDR2 is SVGAGI in the germline V gene (reference sequence). In DNA form, the CDR3 reads TGTGCCAGCAGTTACGACAGTCTAAATTCACCCCTCCACTTT. The encoded protein is CASSYDSLNSPLHF.

This chain uses TRBV7-2 with TRBJ2-3; D may be TRBD1 (6 bases). V gave up 5 bases and J gave up 1 base, with 13 bases separating them. The germline gives CDR1 SGHTA, CDR2 FQGNSA. CDR3 length: 15 amino acids. The CDR3 DNA follows: TGTGCCAGCAGCCCTCAGGGGATTGGCACAGATACGCAGTATTTT. This translates into CASSPQGIGTDTQYF.

This chain's CDR3 is CASSTRGGYSYNEQFF. CDR3 sequence (DNA): TGTGCCAGCAGCACCCGGGGGGGCTACTCCTACAATGAGCAGTTCTTC. V usage is TRBV9 and J usage is TRBJ2-1; 8 bases are a match to TRBD2. J gave up 0 bases and V 4 bases, and 6 bases lay outside the gene matches. The CDR3 contains 16 residues. CDR1 and CDR2 (germline): SGDLS, YYNGEE. Based on the CDR3 plus reference TRBV9 and TRBJ2-1, the full variable domain is DSGVTQTPKHLITATGQRVTLRCSPRSGDLSVYWYQQSLDQGLQFLIQYYNGEERAKGNILERFSAQQFPDLHSELNLSSLELGDSALYFCASSTRGGYSYNEQFFGPGTRLTVL.

This clone was recorded only once. This chain links TRBV9 with TRBJ1-1; D is perhaps TRBD1 (6 bases). There are 15 residues in the CDR3. Germline values: CDR1 SGDLS, CDR2 YYNGEE. Trimming took 7 bases from V and 5 from J, leaving 21 bases between them. The DNA for the CDR3 is TGTGCCAGCGTCGGGAGGGCAGGGGTAGAGACTGAAGCTTTCTTT. As protein: CASVGRAGVETEAFF.

As DNA, the CDR3 is TGTGCCAGCAGTGGGGACAGGGGGTTCAACACTGAAGCTTTCTTT. Translation: CASSGDRGFNTEAFF. The genes are TRBV6-1 and TRBJ1-1, with 11 bases matching TRBD1. The length of the CDR3 is 15 residues. J lost 2 bases, V lost 4 bases, and 3 bases had no gene match. Germline lookup yields CDR1 MNHNS and CDR2 SASEGT.

This sequence joins TRBV7-3 and TRBJ2-2; 10 nucleotides match TRBD1. The CDR3 is 16 amino acids. The J segment lost 5 bases and the V segment lost 5 bases, leaving 8 bases of the junction unmatched. Germline loops: CDR1 SGHTA, CDR2 FQGTGA. The CDR3 protein is CASSPLDRGNTGELFF. CDR3 coding DNA: TGTGCCAGCAGCCCTTTGGACAGGGGGAATACCGGGGAGCTGTTTTTT.

J is TRBJ2-7 and V is TRBV30; 7 bases are shared with TRBD1. The CDR3 consists of 13 residues. Per the germline V gene, CDR1 is GTSNPN and CDR2 is SVGIG (reference sequence). V trimming: 1 base; J trimming: 9 bases; junction bases outside the gene matches: 9. DNA of the CDR3: TGTGCCTGGAGTGCCGAGACAGGGTCTGGGCAGTACTTC. Protein sequence: CAWSAETGSGQYF.

The V call is TRBV2, the J call TRBJ2-1; the D gene is possibly TRBD2 (6 bases). This CDR3 has 11 residues. Trimming removed 8 bases from V and 7 bases from J, with 9 bases in between. Germline-derived CDR1 and CDR2 are SNHLY and FYNNEI. CDR3 in amino acids: CASSRENEQFF. Here the CDR3 DNA reads TGTGCCAGCTCTCGGGAGAATGAGCAGTTCTTC.